This T cell receptor (beta chain) was recorded in a study of T cells generated in artificial thymic organoids. By sample share, this clonotype is medium-sized (0.01 to 0.1%). Its target is not known. Artificial thymic organoids aggregated human hematopoietic stem and progenitor cells with human DLL1-expressing MS5 murine stromal cells. FACS-sorted CD34+CD3- hematopoietic stem and progenitor cells, with residual T cells removed, seeded the organoids. TCRalpha and TCRbeta libraries were amplified separately by semi-nested PCR with TRAC or TRBC reverse primers. Via MiXCR, TCRdb re-called the 5' RACE reads, giving one row per CDR3 protein. The table includes about 5,300 distinct CDR3 sequences, 25% detected once. The origin of this receptor is a human donor who gave cord blood stem cells for thymic organoid culture, a cardiac surgery patient who gave postnatal thymus, or a blood donor (not recorded which). Material: naive CD8+ T cells grown in artificial thymic organoids from cord blood stem and progenitor cells. Subset described: CD3+TCRalphabeta+CD8SP T cells; for blood, CD45RO-CCR7+ naive CD8+ T cells.

CDR3 region: CASSQVDRQETQYF. DNA for the CDR3: TGTGCCAGCAGCCAAGTGGACAGGCAAGAGACCCAGTACTTC. The rearrangement links TRBV3-1 to TRBJ2-5; 7 positions agree with TRBD1. CDR3 size: 14 residues. CDR1 is LGHDT and CDR2 is YNNKEL in the germline V gene (reference sequence). V lost 1 base to trimming and J lost 2 bases; unmatched junction nucleotides: 1.